Reported below is one TCR beta chain. What this receptor recognizes is not known. No clone much larger than this one lies a single base away; base qualities are absent. TCRbeta CDR3 regions were amplified from genomic DNA using the immunoSEQ Assay, a bias-controlled multiplex PCR. Under the source paper's analysis protocol: Within the assay, amplification of reference gene primers was used to estimate how many nucleated cells each sample contained. To quantify the absolute abundance of each unique TCRbeta CDR3 rearrangement, sequence reads were collapsed and filtered. For each sample, productive Simpson clonality was calculated as the square root of Simpson's diversity index across productive rearrangements. TCRdb took this table from immuneACCESS and kept in-frame rearrangements with V and J called. Such tables lack part of the clones; where checked against another copy, unresolved V genes explain under half of the gap, and the rest is unexplained. The D gene and trimming were derived from the DNA, and the V and J assignments and clone size from that table. This sample is represented by some 270,000 clones; 75% to 95% of them were singletons. The ten largest clones take up less than 3.5% of the sample.

Enrolling through a virtual design, the prospective study's participants ranged in age from about 18 to 89 years and lived across roughly 24 United States geographic areas. To assign participants to cohorts, the prospective study relied on clinical history that participants themselves reported in a screening survey and a study questionnaire. Exposed participants had been in contact, within 2 weeks of entering the study, with a person who had a PCR-confirmed or clinician-diagnosed case of COVID-19. In the prospective study, whole blood, serum and a nasopharyngeal or oropharyngeal swab were collected from each participant by mobile phlebotomists. Additional blood draws and questionnaires over a roughly two-month period could optionally be provided by prospective study participants. Before DNA extraction, prospective study blood samples were shipped either frozen or at room temperature. These data originate in a study of blood T cell repertoires in COVID-19 (dated by TCRdb to 2019 to 2021). About the study as a whole: Samples from collaborators originated in the United States, Italy and Spain and spanned both the acute and convalescent phases of COVID-19. The prospective study material was composed of cDNA or gDNA derived from T cells, B-cell-depleted T cells, or PBMCs. Deeply sampled blood TCRbeta repertoires from subjects exposed to, actively infected with, or recovered from COVID-19 were included in the dataset. The repertoires were released in a freely available public database meant as a resource for research on the immune response to SARS-CoV-2. The samples were drawn from the first 160 participants of the ongoing ImmuneRACE study and from 1,200 or so subjects provided by 6 global collaborators. Nearly every sample came with metadata listing a de-identified subject ID, COVID-19 status, age in years and sex. Where available, HLA class I and class II types were obtained from metadata supplied by the sample provider rather than from assay-based typing. Overall results and qualifications from the work: How much clinical and demographic metadata was included differed by source and by participant, and the metadata was provided uncurated.

This TCR was recovered from a man aged 40-49 years who had been exposed to COVID-19. Input material: PBMCs or T cells enriched from blood (not recorded which).

For the CDR3, the sequence is CASSLVARSQASYGYTF. The nucleotides read TGTGCCAGCAGCTTAGTGGCAAGGTCTCAGGCGAGCTATGGCTACACCTTC. The rearrangement combines TRBV7-9 with TRBJ1-2; there is no confident call for the D gene. CDR1 SEHNR and CDR2 FQNEAQ were looked up in the germline V gene (reference sequence). V is cut by 1 base and J by 4 bases, and the space between the germline ends is 19 bases. The CDR3, from cysteine to phenylalanine, totals 17 residues. The DNA shown is the 51-base CDR3, in frame from base 1.